These T cell receptor beta chains were read from a single sample in a study of early T cells in non-severe SARS-CoV-2 infection. MiXCR was run by TCRdb on the 5' RACE reads, yielding one entry per CDR3 protein. The sample consists of just under 85,000 distinct CDR3 sequences, under 11% of them appearing once. This specimen consisted of whole blood, obtained at baseline. The receptor set was obtained from an adult who was a healthcare worker with PCR-confirmed SARS-CoV-2 infection or an uninfected control (not recorded which). CDR3s include the opening cysteine and the closing phenylalanine or tryptophan. Fields, in order: V gene, J gene, clone size, D gene, CDR3 protein, CDR3 DNA. A D gene is named only where the DNA matches it firmly. For some rows the clone size is stated as once, few or many, or as a class when expanded; others skip it.

TRBV9	TRBJ2-5	few	NA	CASSVNWGQETQYF	TGTGCCAGCAGCGTAAACTGGGGCCAAGAGACCCAGTACTTC
TRBV2	TRBJ1-1	many	NA	CATKGGRITEAFF	TGTGCAACTAAAGGGGGTAGGATCACTGAAGCTTTCTTT
TRBV20-1	TRBJ2-1	many	NA	CSARGQSYNEQFF	TGCAGTGCTAGAGGACAATCCTACAATGAGCAGTTCTTC
TRBV27	TRBJ2-1	few	NA	CASSTREIRTAIPNEQFF	TGTGCCAGCAGCACACGCGAGATTCGAACCGCTATCCCCAATGAGCAGTTCTTC
TRBV20-1	TRBJ1-4	few	NA	CSARVNEKLFF	TGCAGTGCTAGAGTTAACGAAAAACTGTTTTTT
TRBV7-9	TRBJ2-3	many	NA	CASSLRRGLADTQYF	TGTGCCAGCAGCTTAAGGAGGGGGCTCGCAGATACGCAGTATTTT
TRBV6-2/TRBV6-3	TRBJ2-3	few	NA	CASSRDTDTQYF	TGTGCCAGCAGCCGGGACACAGATACGCAGTATTTT
TRBV7-2	TRBJ2-1	once	TRBD2	CASRISGSYGDEQFF	TGTGCCAGCAGGATCAGCGGGAGTTACGGGGATGAGCAGTTCTTC
TRBV28	TRBJ2-2	few	NA	CASSFHWTAATGELFF	TGTGCCAGCAGTTTCCATTGGACAGCGGCCACCGGGGAGCTGTTTTTT
TRBV24-1	TRBJ2-3	many	NA	CATSDVRDARTSTDTQYF	TGTGCCACCAGTGACGTCCGGGACGCAAGAACTAGCACAGATACGCAGTATTTT
TRBV4-1	TRBJ2-3	NA	TRBD2	CASSQEPPTSASTDTQYF	TGCGCCAGCAGCCAAGAGCCCCCGACTAGCGCCAGCACAGATACGCAGTATTTT
TRBV20-1	TRBJ1-1	many	NA	CSARVAGQNTEAFF	TGCAGTGCTAGAGTTGCAGGGCAGAACACTGAAGCTTTCTTT
TRBV29-1	TRBJ2-5	many	NA	CSVRAPDSSETQYF	TGCAGCGTGCGGGCCCCGGACAGTTCAGAGACCCAGTACTTC
TRBV28	TRBJ2-7	many	NA	CASSSPGPPYEQYF	TGTGCCAGCAGTTCACCGGGACCACCCTACGAGCAGTACTTC
TRBV2	TRBJ2-7	many	TRBD1	CASSAQGYEQYF	TGTGCCAGCAGCGCACAGGGGTACGAGCAGTACTTC
TRBV18	TRBJ1-3	few	NA	CASSPGATAGNTIYF	TGTGCCAGCTCACCAGGGGCTACAGCTGGAAACACCATATATTTT
TRBV6-5	TRBJ1-2	many	TRBD1	CASRRSTPRDRGARGYTF	TGTGCCAGCAGGAGGAGCACGCCACGGGACAGGGGTGCGCGGGGCTACACCTTC
TRBV5-1	TRBJ2-1	many	TRBD2	CASSPSGGLANRGQFF	TGCGCCAGCAGCCCCTCAGGGGGACTAGCGAATAGAGGGCAGTTCTTC
TRBV25-1	TRBJ2-2	many	NA	CASTRGTGELFF	TGTGCCAGCACCCGAGGCACCGGGGAGCTGTTTTTT
TRBV27	TRBJ1-1	few	NA	CASSLLKGRSMNTEAFF	TGTGCCAGCAGTTTATTAAAGGGGCGCAGTATGAACACTGAAGCTTTCTTT
TRBV18	TRBJ1-2	NA	NA	CASSQRGGGYGYTF	TGTGCCAGCTCACAACGTGGAGGGGGCTATGGCTACACCTTC
TRBV3-1	TRBJ2-2	NA	NA	CASTQRRTHTGELFF	TGTGCCAGCACCCAACGCCGAACCCACACCGGGGAGCTGTTTTTT
TRBV7-2	TRBJ2-1	NA	TRBD2	CASSIGLAGGNEQFF	TGTGCCAGCAGCATAGGACTAGCGGGAGGCAATGAGCAGTTCTTC
TRBV5-1	TRBJ2-1	few	TRBD2	CASSEEGSGDYNEQFF	TGTGCCAGCAGTGAAGAGGGTAGCGGGGACTACAATGAGCAGTTCTTC
TRBV7-3	TRBJ2-2	NA	TRBD2	CASSLLAGFRSGELFF	TGTGCCAGCAGCTTATTAGCGGGTTTTAGAAGCGGGGAGCTGTTTTTT
TRBV4-1	TRBJ2-1	many	TRBD2	CASSQEVSRELDNRNEQFF	TGCGCCAGCAGCCAAGAAGTCTCGCGGGAGTTAGATAATCGTAATGAGCAGTTCTTC
TRBV6-2/TRBV6-3	TRBJ2-7	few	NA	CASSVGLGQYF	TGTGCCAGCAGCGTCGGACTCGGGCAGTACTTC
TRBV5-1	TRBJ2-7	NA	TRBD1	CASKGRTGDYEQYF	TGCGCCAGCAAGGGCCGGACAGGGGACTACGAGCAGTACTTC
TRBV27	TRBJ2-2	few	NA	CASSLVAVVNTGELFF	TGTGCCAGCAGTTTAGTCGCGGTTGTGAACACCGGGGAGCTGTTTTTT
TRBV29-1	TRBJ2-2	many	TRBD1	CSVELWDRETGELFF	TGCAGCGTTGAATTGTGGGACAGGGAGACCGGGGAGCTGTTTTTT
TRBV28	TRBJ2-4	few	NA	CASSSTPAGNIQYF	TGTGCCAGCAGTTCTACCCCGGCGGGAAACATTCAGTACTTC
TRBV29-1	TRBJ2-7	medium-sized	NA	CSVELADLPYEQYF	TGCAGCGTGGAATTAGCGGACCTCCCCTACGAGCAGTACTTC
TRBV7-6	TRBJ2-1	many	NA	CASSPLAVSDNEQFF	TGTGCCAGCAGCCCGCTAGCCGTTTCCGACAATGAGCAGTTCTTC
TRBV20-1	TRBJ2-7	few	TRBD1	CSARGGTGGGYEQYF	TGCAGTGCCCGAGGGGGGACAGGAGGGGGCTACGAGCAGTACTTC
TRBV20-1	TRBJ2-5	NA	TRBD1	CSARMDRGWYLEETQYF	TGCAGTGCTAGAATGGACAGGGGGTGGTATTTGGAAGAGACCCAGTACTTC
TRBV19	TRBJ2-1	many	NA	CASRGTQLNEQFF	TGTGCCAGCCGGGGGACCCAACTAAATGAGCAGTTCTTC
TRBV9	TRBJ2-5	NA	NA	CASSVALDSGTQYF	TGTGCCAGCAGCGTAGCGCTCGATTCGGGGACCCAGTACTTC
TRBV2	TRBJ2-1	many	NA	CASSEERVEFF	TGTGCCAGCAGTGAAGAACGTGTGGAGTTCTTC
TRBV6-5	TRBJ1-5	many	NA	CASREGNQPQHF	TGTGCCAGCAGAGAGGGGAATCAGCCCCAGCATTTT
TRBV20-1	TRBJ2-7	few	TRBD2	CSLSGRAIEQYF	TGCAGTCTTAGCGGGAGAGCTATCGAGCAGTACTTC
TRBV14	TRBJ1-2	few	NA	CASSQSGGGYGYTF	TGTGCCAGCAGCCAATCGGGGGGCGGCTATGGCTACACCTTC
TRBV7-7	TRBJ2-2	few	NA	CASSLGGGIGELFF	TGTGCCAGCAGCTTAGGGGGAGGAATCGGGGAGCTGTTTTTT
TRBV9	TRBJ2-5	NA	NA	CASSVGRGETQYF	TGTGCCAGCAGCGTAGGGAGAGGTGAGACCCAGTACTTC
TRBV12-3/TRBV12-4	TRBJ2-3	many	NA	CASTLDGGSDTQYF	TGTGCCAGCACCCTGGACGGGGGATCGGATACGCAGTATTTT
TRBV2	TRBJ2-1	many	TRBD2	CASSAGTSGMNEQFF	TGTGCCAGCAGTGCCGGGACTAGCGGAATGAATGAGCAGTTCTTC
TRBV12-3/TRBV12-4	TRBJ1-5	NA	TRBD1	CASSRTGGSNQPQHF	TGTGCCAGCAGTAGGACAGGGGGAAGCAATCAGCCCCAGCATTTT
TRBV7-6	TRBJ1-2	NA	NA	CASSSAGGRGYTF	TGTGCCAGCAGCTCGGCGGGGGGGAGAGGCTACACCTTC
TRBV5-8	TRBJ2-7	NA	NA	CASVRDGSSSYEQYF	TGTGCCAGCGTAAGGGACGGCTCGAGCTCCTACGAGCAGTACTTC
TRBV5-1	TRBJ2-2	NA	NA	CASSQTSKSAGELFF	TGCGCCAGCAGCCAGACTAGTAAGAGCGCCGGGGAGCTGTTTTTT
TRBV28	TRBJ1-1	few	NA	CASSSSGVGYTEAFF	TGTGCCAGCAGTTCATCGGGGGTCGGGTACACTGAAGCTTTCTTT
TRBV20-1	TRBJ2-3	few	NA	CSASPITTRPTDTQYF	TGCAGTGCTAGTCCCATAACGACTAGGCCCACAGATACGCAGTATTTT
TRBV7-9	TRBJ2-6	many	NA	CASTLGGSGANVLTF	TGTGCCAGCACCCTTGGGGGCTCTGGGGCCAACGTCCTGACTTTC
TRBV12-3/TRBV12-4	TRBJ1-5	NA	TRBD1	CASRNRGDQPQHF	TGTGCCAGCAGGAACAGGGGAGATCAGCCCCAGCATTTT
TRBV18	TRBJ1-3	few	NA	CASSPPLSGNTIYF	TGTGCCAGCTCACCTCCCCTCTCTGGAAACACCATATATTTT
TRBV25-1	TRBJ2-2	NA	NA	CASTAGPTGELFF	TGTGCCAGCACGGCAGGCCCAACCGGGGAGCTGTTTTTT